These 8 T cell receptor beta chains share one sample of origin, sequenced in a study of T cells in Graves' hyperthyroidism and ophthalmopathy. The investigators amplified TCR beta CDR3 regions from RNA transcripts. When the TCR CDR3 underwent first-round RT-PCR, the HTBI primer set was used. TCRdb re-derived calls from the multiplex PCR reads in MiXCR, one entry per CDR3 protein. The sample has some 770,000 distinct CDR3 sequences; roughly 15% are singletons. The sample comprised blood. These receptors were collected from a man younger than 30 with Graves' hyperthyroidism.

The chain uses TRBV30 and TRBJ1-2; D unclear. This CDR3 comprises 12 residues. Per germline, CDR1 GTSNPN and CDR2 SVGIG (reference sequence). The V end was cut by 6 bases, the J end by 6 bases, with 14 bases between. CDR3 amino acids: CACEAGLNGYTF. The DNA of the CDR3 is TGTGCCTGCGAGGCAGGACTAAATGGCTACACCTTC.

This clonotype was picked up a small number of times. The chain employs TRBV7-9 and TRBJ1-4, with 10 bases aligning to TRBD1. V shed 5 bases, J shed 8 bases, and the junction held 5 bases outside the gene matches. Germline loops: CDR1 SEHNR, CDR2 FQNEAQ (reference sequence). CDR3 length equals 14 residues. The CDR3 DNA follows: TGTGCCAGCAGCAGGGACAGGGGTGACGAAAAACTGTTTTTT. Translated: CASSRDRGDEKLFF. The variable domain in full, with the rest retrieved from reference TRBV7-9 and TRBJ1-4, is DTGVSQNPRHKITKRGQNVTFRCDPISEHNRLYWYRQTLGQGPEFLTYFQNEAQLEKSRLLSDRFSAERPKGSFSTLEIQRTEQGDSAMYLCASSRDRGDEKLFFGSGTQLSVL.

Ten or more counts support this clonotype. The chain uses TRBV20-1 and TRBJ1-6, with D hard to call. Germline V gene lookup returns CDR1 DFQATT and CDR2 SNEGSKA (reference sequence). V gave up 3 bases and J gave up 7 bases, with 13 bases separating them. This CDR3 spans 14 amino acids. The chain's CDR3 is CSASRGLPNSPLHF. The CDR3 DNA sequence: TGCAGTGCTAGCCGGGGTTTACCCAATTCACCCCTCCACTTT.

This clonotype was observed at least ten times. The CDR3 protein is CATSDFGGPSTDTQYF. The CDR3 DNA reads as TGTGCCACCAGTGATTTCGGCGGACCTAGCACAGATACGCAGTATTTT. The chain links TRBV24-1 to TRBJ2-3; D is uncertain. CDR3 size: 16 residues. V was cut by 1 base and J by 0 bases, with 10 bases left in between. Germline-derived CDR1 and CDR2 are KGHDR and SFDVKD.

The chain is built from TRBV6-4 and TRBJ2-1; 7 nucleotides line up with TRBD1. J lost 5 bases, V lost 6 bases, and 7 bases had no gene match. CDR3 length: 14 residues. Germline V gives CDR1 MRHNA, CDR2 SNTAGT. Here the CDR3 DNA reads TGTGCCAGCAGCCGTGGCAGGGGGAACAATGAGCAGTTCTTC. Its protein product is CASSRGRGNNEQFF.

V gene TRBV20-1 combines with J gene TRBJ1-4; no reliable D call. Trimming removed 6 bases at V and 3 bases at J, with 14 bases between. In germline, CDR1 is DFQATT, CDR2 SNEGSKA (reference sequence). This CDR3 is built from 14 residues. CDR3 protein: CSASSPEANEKLFF. The CDR3 DNA reads as TGCAGTGCCAGCAGCCCGGAGGCTAATGAAAAACTGTTTTTT.

This clonotype was found a few times. This sequence joins TRBV20-1 and TRBJ2-3; weak D call: TRBD2 (6 bases). From germline, CDR1 is DFQATT and CDR2 SNEGSKA (reference sequence). The CDR3 extends over 14 amino acids. V lost 3 bases and J 4 bases, leaving 14 bases between the germline ends. The CDR3 region is CSARKAGPADTQYF. The CDR3 nucleotides are TGCAGTGCTAGGAAGGCGGGACCGGCAGATACGCAGTATTTT.

This clonotype appeared many times. The V call is TRBV27, the J call TRBJ1-4; 8 nucleotides line up with TRBD1. The CDR3 has 17 amino acids. Trimming removed 1 base from V and 4 bases from J; junction bases left unmatched: 8. Germline V lookup: CDR1 MNHEY, CDR2 SMNVEV (reference sequence). CDR3: CASSLYGRGLGNEKLFF. The DNA of the CDR3 is TGTGCCAGCAGTTTATATGGCAGGGGGCTCGGTAATGAAAAACTGTTTTTT.